The clone carrying this T cell receptor beta chain was counted once. Original data processing: Reference gene primer amplification gave nucleated cell count estimates. Sequenced by immunoSEQ multiplex PCR; TCRdb stores in-frame clones only, minus some. Clone size and V and J calls were adopted from that table, with D and trimming inferred from the DNA. The table shows over 70,000 clones, with around 80% occurring only once. Deletions cut 3 bases from V and 5 bases from J, with 11 bases between. The CDR3 has 13 residues. The record originates from a study of blood T cell repertoires in COVID-19. Study background: Specimens from acute and convalescent COVID-19 originated in the United States, Italy and Spain. PBMCs, B-cell-depleted T cells, or T cells were the source of the cDNA or gDNA that made up the material.

The chain couples TRBV23-1 to TRBJ2-7; D might be TRBD2 (6 bases). TRBV23-1 is an ORF for which the function is uncertain. The sequenced sample was peripheral blood. The sequence was collected from a man aged 55 to 70 with acute or convalescent COVID-19. CDR3 DNA sequence: TGCGCCAGCAGTCATCGGGGGAAGGACGAGCAGTACTTC. It codes for CASSHRGKDEQYF.